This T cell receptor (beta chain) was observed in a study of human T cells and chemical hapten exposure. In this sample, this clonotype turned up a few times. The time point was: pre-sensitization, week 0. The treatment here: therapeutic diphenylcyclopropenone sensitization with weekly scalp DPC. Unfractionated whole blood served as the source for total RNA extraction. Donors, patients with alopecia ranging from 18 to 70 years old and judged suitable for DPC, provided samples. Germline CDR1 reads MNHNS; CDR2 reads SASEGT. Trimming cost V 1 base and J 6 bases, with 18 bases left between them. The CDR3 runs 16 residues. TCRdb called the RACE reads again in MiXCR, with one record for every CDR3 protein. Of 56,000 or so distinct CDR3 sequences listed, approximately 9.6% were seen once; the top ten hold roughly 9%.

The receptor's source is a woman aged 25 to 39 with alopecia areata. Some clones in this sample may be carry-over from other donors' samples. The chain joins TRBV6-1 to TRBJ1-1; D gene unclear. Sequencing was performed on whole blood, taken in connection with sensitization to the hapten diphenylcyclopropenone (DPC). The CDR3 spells CASSEDARERYAEAFF. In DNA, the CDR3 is TGTGCCAGCAGTGAAGACGCACGGGAAAGGTACGCTGAAGCTTTCTTT.